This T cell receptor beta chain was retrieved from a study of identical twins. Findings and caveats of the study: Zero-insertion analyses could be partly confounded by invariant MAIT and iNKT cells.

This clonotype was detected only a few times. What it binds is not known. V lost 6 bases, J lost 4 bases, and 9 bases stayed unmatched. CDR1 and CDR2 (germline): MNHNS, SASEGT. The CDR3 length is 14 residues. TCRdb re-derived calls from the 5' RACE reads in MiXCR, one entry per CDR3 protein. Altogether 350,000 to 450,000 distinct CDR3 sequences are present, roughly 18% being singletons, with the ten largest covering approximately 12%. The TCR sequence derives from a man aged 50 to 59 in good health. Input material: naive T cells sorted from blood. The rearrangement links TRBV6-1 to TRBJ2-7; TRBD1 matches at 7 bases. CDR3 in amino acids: CASRRQGSQYEQYF. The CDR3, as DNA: TGTGCCAGCAGACGACAGGGAAGTCAATACGAGCAGTACTTC.